The sequence of this TCR beta chain was determined in a study of blood T cell repertoires in COVID-19. Overall study: PBMCs, B-cell-depleted T cells, or T cells were the source of the cDNA or gDNA that made up the material.

Study processing details: Amplified reference gene primers provided the basis for estimating nucleated cell counts. The protocol was immunoSEQ multiplex PCR, while the TCRdb copy is restricted to in-frame clones and leaves out a portion. V and J calls and clone size come straight from that table; D and trimming were deduced from the DNA. The sample includes 88,000 or so clones, 85% seen only once; the top ten take around 4.1%. Germline V gene lookup returns CDR1 SGHRS and CDR2 YFSETQ. The CDR3 length is 15 residues. V lost 4 bases, J lost 3 bases, and 8 bases stayed unmatched. The chain has TRBV5-1 and TRBJ2-7; 9 nucleotides match TRBD1. The TCR sequence derives from a man aged 60 to 69 with acute or convalescent COVID-19. The sequencing sample was made of peripheral blood. The CDR3 bases are TGCGCCAGCAGCACGGGACAGGGTCGGTACTACGAGCAGTACTTC. This encodes CASSTGQGRYYEQYF.